Listed below are T cell receptor beta chains from one sample, sequenced in a study of blood T cell repertoires in COVID-19. Produced via immunoSEQ multiplex PCR; TCRdb's table is partial and in-frame only. Here the sample spans 200,000 to 300,000 clones, 84% being singletons. The specimen sequenced was peripheral blood. The receptors stem from a man aged 55 to 70 with acute or convalescent COVID-19. CDR3s include the opening cysteine and the closing phenylalanine or tryptophan. The D gene is left open where the match is weak. A clone size is listed for some rows: how often the clone was seen (once, few, many), or a class if it is expanded.

size	J	D	V	CDR3	DNA
NA	TRBJ2-7	NA	TRBV29-1	CSVVLHPPEQYF	TGCAGCGTTGTTTTACACCCCCCGGAGCAGTACTTC
NA	TRBJ1-2	NA	TRBV2	CASLPTSTAYGYTF	TGTGCCAGCCTCCCAACCTCGACAGCCTATGGCTACACCTTC
NA	TRBJ2-2	NA	TRBV5-1	CASSPVGGVYTGELFF	TGCGCCAGCAGCCCCGTGGGGGGTGTTTACACCGGGGAGCTGTTTTTT
NA	TRBJ2-7	TRBD2	TRBV7-2	CASSLSAASGSYEQYF	TGTGCCAGCAGCTTATCCGCCGCCAGCGGGAGCTACGAGCAGTACTTC
NA	TRBJ1-4	NA	TRBV18	CASSRGANEKLFF	TGTGCCAGCTCCCGGGGAGCTAATGAAAAACTGTTTTTT
few	TRBJ2-1	TRBD1	TRBV6-2/TRBV6-3	CASSHAGQARSYNEQFF	TGTGCCAGCAGTCACGCCGGACAGGCCCGCTCCTACAATGAGCAGTTCTTC
NA	TRBJ1-5	NA	TRBV6-6	CASSRDNQPQHF	TGTGCCAGCAGTAGAGACAATCAGCCCCAGCATTTT
few	TRBJ2-3	NA	TRBV29-1	CSVAGGEVTDTQYF	TGCAGCGTTGCTGGCGGGGAGGTAACAGATACGCAGTATTTT
NA	TRBJ1-5	TRBD1	TRBV6-2/TRBV6-3	CASSYPQGNQPQHF	TGTGCCAGCAGTTACCCACAGGGGAATCAGCCCCAGCATTTT
NA	TRBJ1-5	TRBD1	TRBV19	CASRRTGTGNQPQHF	TGTGCCAGTAGACGGACAGGGACCGGCAATCAGCCCCAGCATTTT
NA	TRBJ2-7	NA	TRBV10-3	CAISGEVPSYEQYF	TGTGCCATCAGTGGCGAAGTCCCATCCTACGAGCAGTACTTC
NA	TRBJ1-2	NA	TRBV30	CAWSVGGGVYGYTF	TGTGCCTGGAGTGTAGGTGGGGGCGTCTATGGCTACACCTTC
NA	TRBJ2-1	NA	TRBV13	CASSAVGISEGNEQFF	TGTGCCAGCAGCGCCGTAGGGATTAGCGAAGGCAATGAGCAGTTCTTC
NA	TRBJ1-5	NA	TRBV21-1	CAAQGGFGQPQHF	TGTGCCGCCCAGGGGGGTTTTGGTCAGCCCCAGCATTTT
NA	TRBJ1-4	NA	TRBV6-1	CASSEGGEKLFF	TGTGCCAGCAGTGAAGGGGGCGAAAAACTGTTTTTT
NA	TRBJ2-7	NA	TRBV6-5	CASRPTPLDEQYF	TGTGCCAGCAGACCTACTCCCTTGGACGAGCAGTACTTC
NA	TRBJ1-4	NA	TRBV10-3	CAIGGATNEKLFF	TGTGCCATCGGGGGGGCAACTAATGAAAAACTGTTTTTT
NA	TRBJ2-3	TRBD2	TRBV7-2	CASSLTWTSGTNTQYF	TGTGCCAGCAGCTTAACATGGACTAGCGGGACAAATACGCAGTATTTT
NA	TRBJ2-1	TRBD2	TRBV7-8	CASSLGLAGGPHNEQFF	TGTGCCAGCAGCTTAGGTCTAGCGGGGGGGCCGCACAATGAGCAGTTCTTC
NA	TRBJ2-5	NA	TRBV12-3/TRBV12-4	CASSSDQETQYF	TGTGCCAGCAGTTCCGACCAAGAGACCCAGTACTTC
NA	TRBJ2-5	TRBD2	TRBV7-2	CASTLGVIAGGGETQYF	TGTGCCAGCACGCTTGGGGTTATAGCGGGGGGTGGAGAGACCCAGTACTTC
NA	TRBJ1-1	TRBD1	TRBV19	CASSMVLRQGSASEAFF	TGTGCCAGTAGTATGGTTTTGCGACAGGGGAGCGCGTCTGAAGCTTTCTTT
NA	TRBJ1-2	NA	TRBV4-1	CASSQVGNYGYTF	TGCGCCAGCAGCCAAGTCGGGAACTATGGCTACACCTTC
NA	TRBJ2-2	TRBD1	TRBV29-1	CSAYGTGANTGELFF	TGCAGCGCCTATGGGACAGGGGCAAACACCGGGGAGCTGTTTTTT
NA	TRBJ1-3	TRBD1	TRBV4-2	CASSQPGQGASRSGNTIYF	TGTGCCAGCAGCCAACCCGGACAGGGGGCGTCTAGGTCTGGAAACACCATATATTTT
NA	TRBJ2-1	TRBD2	TRBV9	CASSAFGRTSGSLTRNEQFF	TGTGCCAGCAGCGCGTTCGGCAGGACTAGCGGGAGTTTGACGAGGAATGAGCAGTTCTTC